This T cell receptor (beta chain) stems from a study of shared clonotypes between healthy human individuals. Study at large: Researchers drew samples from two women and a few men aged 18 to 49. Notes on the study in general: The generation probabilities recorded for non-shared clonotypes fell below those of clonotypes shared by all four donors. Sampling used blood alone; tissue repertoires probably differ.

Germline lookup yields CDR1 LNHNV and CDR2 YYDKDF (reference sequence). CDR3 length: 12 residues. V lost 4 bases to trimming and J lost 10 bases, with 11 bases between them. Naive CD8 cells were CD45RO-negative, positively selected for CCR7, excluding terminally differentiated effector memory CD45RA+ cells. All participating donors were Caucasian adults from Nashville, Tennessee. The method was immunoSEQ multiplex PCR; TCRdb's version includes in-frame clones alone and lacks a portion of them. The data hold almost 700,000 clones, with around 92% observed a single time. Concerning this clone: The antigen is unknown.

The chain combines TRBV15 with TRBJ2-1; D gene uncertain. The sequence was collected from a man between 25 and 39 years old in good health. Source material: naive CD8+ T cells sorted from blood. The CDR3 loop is CATSTLGLEQFF. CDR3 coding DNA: TGTGCCACCAGCACCCTGGGCCTAGAGCAGTTCTTC.